These T cell receptor beta chains were read from a single sample in a study of blood T cell repertoires in COVID-19. Method: immunoSEQ multiplex PCR; TCRdb's copy keeps in-frame clones and lacks some. The sample lists roughly 700,000 clones; 70% to 90% were seen once. What was sequenced was peripheral blood. The receptors derive from a woman younger than 30 with acute or convalescent COVID-19. The CDR3 runs from the conserved cysteine through the conserved F or W.

v_call	cdr3_aa
TRBV9	CASSFSSRQDSEQFF
TRBV7-2	CASSLVFAGGPADTQYF
TRBV21-1	CASSTIWEKLFF
TRBV19	CASTGVNTEAFF
TRBV19	CASSSQGAFAKNIQYF
TRBV19	CASSIGPTGGVYGYTF
TRBV7-2	CASNSGTRLGGYTF
TRBV6-1	CASSGLVHLGNQPQHF
TRBV12-3/TRBV12-4	CASSLGLYNEQFF
TRBV5-1	CASRPGDMNTEAFF
TRBV7-9	CASSPLGPPMGSPLHF
TRBV13	CASSFGQAEGTIYF
TRBV6-5	CASRQGVLEKLFF
TRBV6-1	CASSEGPASGSSYEQYF
TRBV27	CASSPLVQGLGQPQHF
TRBV14	CASSQDVVKLF
TRBV7-9	CASSYHRDRATGELFF
TRBV2	CASSERREEEFF
TRBV20-1	CSASRPGQGAYGYTF
TRBV6-5	CASSPDRGNQPQHF
TRBV15	CATSRWTSGGNEQFF
TRBV4-1	CASSRTGLDTEAFF
TRBV4-3	CASSQQGAESEKLFF
TRBV7-9	CASSLTGGYTEAFF
TRBV18	CASSGPSPGQGFFGQPQHF
TRBV7-2	CASSVQALNTEAFF
TRBV18	CASSPQPTGFNSPLHF
TRBV2	CASRGGRMNTEAFF
TRBV6-5	CASSYSLSRGYTF
TRBV4-1	CASSRLAVTGELFF
TRBV18	CASSPYPTSDQETQYF
TRBV9	CASSVGVGGTEAFF
TRBV4-1	CASSLSGGLTDTQYF
TRBV13	CASSLGQMITNEKLFF
TRBV28	CASFSGNSPLHF
TRBV29-1	CSVQIFSYEQYF
TRBV10-3	CAISESPTNSYNSPLHF
TRBV25-1	CASSGVGTGKGETQYF
TRBV9	CASSPDWVFEQFF
TRBV5-6	CASSTGQGGYGYTF
TRBV19	CASSIGRGGAWNEQFF
TRBV7-8	CASSPRGYAGIMDHYGYTF
TRBV14	CASSLGQVEAFF
TRBV15	CATSREREGANTEAFF
TRBV19	CASSRTVSYEQYF
TRBV6-4	CASSDPTGRPFF
TRBV5-6	CASSGTGKYGYTF
TRBV19	CASSIDPGAPYEQYF
TRBV11-1	CASTTSGSSTDTQYF